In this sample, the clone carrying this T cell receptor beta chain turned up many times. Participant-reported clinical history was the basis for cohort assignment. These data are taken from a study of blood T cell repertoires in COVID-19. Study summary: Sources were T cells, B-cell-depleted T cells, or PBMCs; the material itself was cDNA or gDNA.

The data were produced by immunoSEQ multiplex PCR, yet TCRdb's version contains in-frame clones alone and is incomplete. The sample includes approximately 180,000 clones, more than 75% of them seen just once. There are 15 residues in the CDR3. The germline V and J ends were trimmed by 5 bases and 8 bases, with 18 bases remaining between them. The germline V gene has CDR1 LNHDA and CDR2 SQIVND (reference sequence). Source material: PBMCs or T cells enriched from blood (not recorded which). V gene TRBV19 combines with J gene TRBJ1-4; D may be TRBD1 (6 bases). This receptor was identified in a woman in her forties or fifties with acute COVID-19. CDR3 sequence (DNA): TGTGCCAGTAGTTTCCTTCGGGGGGCGGCCGAAAAACTGTTTTTT. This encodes CASSFLRGAAEKLFF.